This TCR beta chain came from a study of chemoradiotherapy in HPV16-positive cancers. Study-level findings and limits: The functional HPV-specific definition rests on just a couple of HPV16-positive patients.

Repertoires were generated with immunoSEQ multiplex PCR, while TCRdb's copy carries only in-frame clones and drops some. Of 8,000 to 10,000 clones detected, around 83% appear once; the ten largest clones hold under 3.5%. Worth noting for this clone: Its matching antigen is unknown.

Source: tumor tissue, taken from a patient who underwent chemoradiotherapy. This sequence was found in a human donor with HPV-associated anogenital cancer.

The CDR3 nucleotides are TGCGCCAGCAGCTTGGTTGCAGATACGCAGTATTTT. This translates into CASSLVADTQYF. The chain carries TRBV5-1 and TRBJ2-3, with no clear D. Germline V gene lookup returns CDR1 SGHRS and CDR2 YFSETQ. The CDR3 contains 12 residues. The V and J ends lost 0 bases and 4 bases respectively, with 3 bases between them. The full variable domain, its missing parts supplied by reference TRBV5-1 and TRBJ2-3, is KAGVTQTPRYLIKTRGQQVTLSCSPISGHRSVSWYQQTPGQGLQFLFEYFSETQRNKGNFPGRFSGRQFSNSRSEMNVSTLELGDSALYLCASSLVADTQYFGPGTRLTVL.